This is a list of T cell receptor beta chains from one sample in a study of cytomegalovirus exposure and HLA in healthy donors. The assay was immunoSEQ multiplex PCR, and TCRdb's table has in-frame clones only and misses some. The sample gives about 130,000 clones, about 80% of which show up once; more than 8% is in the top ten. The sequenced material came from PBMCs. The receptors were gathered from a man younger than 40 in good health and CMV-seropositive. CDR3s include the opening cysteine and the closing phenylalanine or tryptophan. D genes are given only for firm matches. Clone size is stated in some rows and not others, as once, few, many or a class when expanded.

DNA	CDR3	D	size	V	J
TGTGCCAGCCGGGGGGGTAGCTCCTACAATGAGCAGTTCTTC	CASRGGSSYNEQFF	TRBD2	.	TRBV19	TRBJ2-1
TGCAGCGGCCGTCTGGGAGCAACTAATGAAAAACTGTTTTTT	CSGRLGATNEKLFF	.	.	TRBV29-1	TRBJ1-4
TGTGCCAGCAGTTACGGGCAGGGCGGACGTACTGAAGCTTTCTTT	CASSYGQGGRTEAFF	.	.	TRBV6-5	TRBJ1-1
TGTGCCAGTGGACAGAACACCGGGGAGCTGTTTTTT	CASGQNTGELFF	.	.	TRBV28	TRBJ2-2
TGTGCCATTGGGGGGATCAGTGAGCAGTTCTTC	CAIGGISEQFF	.	.	TRBV7-2	TRBJ2-1
TGTGCCAGCAGTGAATCGAGACAGGGGGAGCAGTACTTC	CASSESRQGEQYF	TRBD1	.	TRBV25-1	TRBJ2-7
TGTGCCAGCAGTGGGTGGAGGGGTGGGGCCAACGTCCTGACTTTC	CASSGWRGGANVLTF	.	.	TRBV27	TRBJ2-6
TGTGCCTGGAGTCTGACAGGGCTTGGCAATCAGCCCCAGCATTTT	CAWSLTGLGNQPQHF	TRBD1	.	TRBV30	TRBJ1-5
TGTGCTAGTGGTCCCCGGGACAGGGGTGCTTCACCCCTCCACTTT	CASGPRDRGASPLHF	TRBD1	.	TRBV12-5	TRBJ1-6
TGTGCCACCTCAGAATCGGCCAAAAACATTCAGTACTTC	CATSESAKNIQYF	.	.	TRBV25-1	TRBJ2-4
TGCGCCAGCAGCCAAGGCCCGGGGGGATCCACCGGGGAGCTGTTTTTT	CASSQGPGGSTGELFF	TRBD2	.	TRBV4-1	TRBJ2-2
TGTGCCAGCAGCCTGGGACTAGCGGGGAGCACAGATACGCAGTATTTT	CASSLGLAGSTDTQYF	TRBD2	.	TRBV13	TRBJ2-3
TGTGCCAGCAGTGAATGGGGAGGGTTGGACACCATATATTTT	CASSEWGGLDTIYF	.	.	TRBV2	TRBJ1-3
TGTGCCAGCAGCTCACAGGGGGAGGGTGGCTACACCTTC	CASSSQGEGGYTF	TRBD1	.	TRBV7-3	TRBJ1-2
TGTGCCTCGTCGACAGAGGACTACGAGCAGTACTTC	CASSTEDYEQYF	.	.	TRBV28	TRBJ2-7
TGTGCCAGCTCAGGGCCTACAGGGGCCGGCGGGTATGGCTACACCTTC	CASSGPTGAGGYGYTF	TRBD1	once	TRBV18	TRBJ1-2
TGTGCCAGCAGCTTCCAGGGGCTGATCGAGACCCAGTACTTC	CASSFQGLIETQYF	.	once	TRBV7-2	TRBJ2-5
TGCAGTGCTACCGGGCAGGGGAAGTTCTTC	CSATGQGKFF	.	.	TRBV20-1	TRBJ2-1
TGTGCCAGCAGCTTTGACAGTTACGAGCAGTACTTC	CASSFDSYEQYF	.	.	TRBV7-8	TRBJ2-7
TGTGCCAGCAGCCCCCCTTTGGGGCCCACCGGGGAGCTGTTTTTT	CASSPPLGPTGELFF	.	.	TRBV5-8	TRBJ2-2
TGTGCCAGCAGCGTAGGTCTAACCAATTCACCCCTCCACTTT	CASSVGLTNSPLHF	.	few	TRBV9	TRBJ1-6
TGTGCCAGCAGTGTCCCCAAGACAGGGGGTTCTGGGGCCAACGTCCTGACTTTC	CASSVPKTGGSGANVLTF	TRBD1	.	TRBV2	TRBJ2-6
TGTGCCAGCAGCTTGGGTTCGGCCGGGGAGCTGTTTTTT	CASSLGSAGELFF	.	.	TRBV5-8	TRBJ2-2
TGTGCCAGCAGTGTCGGGACAGACTATGGCTACACCTTC	CASSVGTDYGYTF	TRBD1	.	TRBV28	TRBJ1-2